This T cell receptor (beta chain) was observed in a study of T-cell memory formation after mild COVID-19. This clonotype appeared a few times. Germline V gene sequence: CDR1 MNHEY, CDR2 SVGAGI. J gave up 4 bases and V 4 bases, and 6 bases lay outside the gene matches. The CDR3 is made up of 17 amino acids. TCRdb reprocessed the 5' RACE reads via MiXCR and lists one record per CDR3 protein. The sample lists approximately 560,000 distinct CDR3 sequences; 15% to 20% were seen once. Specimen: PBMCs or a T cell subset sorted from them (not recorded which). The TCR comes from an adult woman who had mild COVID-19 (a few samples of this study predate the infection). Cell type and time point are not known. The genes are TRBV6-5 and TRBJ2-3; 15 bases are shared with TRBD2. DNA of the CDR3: TGTGCCAGCAGTTTCGGGACTAGCGGGGGGTACGCAGATACGCAGTATTTT. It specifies CASSFGTSGGYADTQYF.